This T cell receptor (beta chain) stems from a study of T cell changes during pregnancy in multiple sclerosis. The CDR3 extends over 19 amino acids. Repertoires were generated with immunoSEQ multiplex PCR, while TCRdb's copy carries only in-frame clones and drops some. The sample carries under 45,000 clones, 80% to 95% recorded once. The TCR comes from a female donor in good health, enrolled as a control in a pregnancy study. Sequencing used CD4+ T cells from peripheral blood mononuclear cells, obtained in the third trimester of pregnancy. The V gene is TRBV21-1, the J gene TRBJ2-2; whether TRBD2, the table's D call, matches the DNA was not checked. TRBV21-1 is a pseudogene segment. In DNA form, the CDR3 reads TGTGCCAGCAGCAAAGAAAGGGAGCTGGAGAGACCGAACACCGGGGAGCTGTTTTTT. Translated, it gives CASSKERELERPNTGELFF.